Below, 18 T cell receptor beta chains from the same sample are listed, as sequenced in a study of cytomegalovirus exposure and HLA in healthy donors. The study ran its PCR with 60 Vbeta and 13 Jbeta primers. This table comes from immunoSEQ multiplex PCR, and its TCRdb copy is limited to in-frame clones, with some not included. This sample has 65,000 to 90,000 clones; 79% occur once, and the top ten carry about 2.5%. What was sequenced was PBMCs. The receptors derive from a man aged 25-45 years in good health and CMV-seronegative.

This clone showed up just a few times. The chain employs TRBV7-9 and TRBJ1-3; maybe TRBD1 (6 bases). This CDR3 comprises 14 residues. The germline V and J ends were trimmed by 5 bases and 4 bases, with 12 bases remaining between them. Germline V lookup: CDR1 SEHNR, CDR2 FQNEAQ (reference sequence). CDR3 DNA sequence: TGTGCCAGCAGCATAGGGACAACAGGAAACACCATATATTTT. As protein: CASSIGTTGNTIYF.

The chain links TRBV5-4 to TRBJ1-4, with D possibly being TRBD1 (5 bases). Germline loops: CDR1 SGHNT, CDR2 YYREEE (reference sequence). This CDR3 comprises 13 residues. Trimming took 1 base from V and 15 from J, leaving 16 bases between them. CDR3 nucleotide sequence: TGTGCCAGCAGCTTGAGGGGTGCCCAGCAATTGTTTTTT. Residues: CASSLRGAQQLFF.

Comment on this clone: One end of the junction fails to match germline, which may point to a read error. This chain links TRBV18 with TRBJ2-7; no clear D. The CDR3 is made up of 12 amino acids. Looked up from germline, CDR1 is KGHSH and CDR2 is LQKENI. The DNA for the CDR3 is TGTGCCAGCTCCCCACCTACTCGGGAGCAGTACTTC. Residues: CASSPPTREQYF.

The genes are TRBV5-5 and TRBJ2-7, with 8 bases aligning to TRBD2. Germline CDR1 and CDR2: SGHKS and YYEKEE (reference sequence). The CDR3 consists of 13 residues. J was trimmed by 3 bases and V by 4 bases; bases with no gene match: 3. CDR3 residues: CASSTGGGYEQYF. CDR3 DNA: TGTGCCAGCAGCACGGGGGGGGGCTACGAGCAGTACTTC.

V usage is TRBV15 and J usage is TRBJ1-4; tentatively, D is TRBD1 (5 bases). This CDR3 spans 14 amino acids. The germline gives CDR1 LNHNV, CDR2 YYDKDF (reference sequence). The V end lost 1 base, the J end lost 3 bases, and 6 bases lay between the germline ends. The DNA for the CDR3 is TGTGCCACCAGCAGAGGGGGGGCTAATGAAAAACTGTTTTTT. It yields the protein CATSRGGANEKLFF.

This clone has only a few counts. The genes are TRBV5-1 and TRBJ2-7, with TRBD1 matching over 7 bases. Trimming took 4 bases from V and 1 from J; bases not matched to a gene: 5. This CDR3 contains 14 residues. Germline lookup yields CDR1 SGHRS and CDR2 YFSETQ. The CDR3 DNA follows: TGCGCCAGCAGCCCGAACAGGGGATCCTACGAGCAGTACTTC. Translating it yields CASSPNRGSYEQYF. Looking up the rest from reference TRBV5-1 and TRBJ2-7 gives the full variable domain: KAGVTQTPRYLIKTRGQQVTLSCSPISGHRSVSWYQQTPGQGLQFLFEYFSETQRNKGNFPGRFSGRQFSNSRSEMNVSTLELGDSALYLCASSPNRGSYEQYFGPGTRLTVT.

This chain joins TRBV28 and TRBJ1-5, with 7 bases lining up with TRBD1. Trimming cost V 4 bases and J 4 bases; bases outside gene matches: 7. Looked up from germline, CDR1 is MDHEN and CDR2 is SYDVKM. The CDR3 sequence is 15 residues long. The CDR3, as DNA: TGTGCCAGCAGTTCCGGACAGGTACAAAATCAGCCCCAGCATTTT. Its translation is CASSSGQVQNQPQHF.

The V and J genes are TRBV18 and TRBJ1-1; 8 bases agree with TRBD1. The CDR3 extends over 16 amino acids. The trim removed 3 bases at V and 0 bases at J, leaving 6 bases unmatched. Germline V gene data show CDR1 as KGHSH and CDR2 as LQKENI. CDR3 coding DNA: TGTGCCAGCTCACCGTCCCAGGGACAGGTGAACACTGAAGCTTTCTTT. This codes for CASSPSQGQVNTEAFF.

This rearrangement joins TRBV11-2 to TRBJ2-5; D remains unclear. The V gene lost 4 bases and the J gene lost 1 base, with 10 bases spanning the gap. The CDR3 loop spans 14 amino acids. The germline V gene has CDR1 SGHAT and CDR2 FQNNGV. The CDR3 loop reads CASSSQVLQETQYF. Written as DNA, the CDR3 is TGTGCCAGCAGCTCGCAGGTTCTCCAAGAGACCCAGTACTTC.

The rearrangement joins TRBV19 to TRBJ2-2; tentatively, D is TRBD2 (7 bases). V was shortened by 4 bases and J by 6 bases, with 12 bases between the two germline ends. Germline V gives CDR1 LNHDA, CDR2 SQIVND (reference sequence). The CDR3 extends over 14 amino acids. The CDR3 sequence: CASSSQGRAGELFF. CDR3 nucleotides: TGTGCCAGTAGTAGCCAGGGGAGGGCCGGGGAGCTGTTTTTT.

The rearrangement links TRBV7-2 to TRBJ1-5; tentative D call: TRBD1 (5 bases). Trimming removed 5 bases at V and 0 bases at J, with 17 bases between. The CDR3 extends over 17 amino acids. Germline values: CDR1 SGHTA, CDR2 FQGNSA. CDR3 DNA sequence: TGTGCCAGCAGCCCGCGGATAGGGACTTATAGCAATCAGCCCCAGCATTTT. Its translation is CASSPRIGTYSNQPQHF.

This chain uses TRBV6-1 with TRBJ2-1, with 11 bases matching TRBD2. With 4 bases clipped from V and 8 bases from J, the junction kept 10 bases outside the gene matches. This CDR3 has 16 amino acids. The germline V gene has CDR1 MNHNS and CDR2 SASEGT. The CDR3 loop is CASSGTSGFYVDEQFF. The CDR3 DNA sequence: TGTGCCAGCAGTGGGACTAGCGGGTTTTATGTCGATGAGCAGTTCTTC.

The rearrangement joins TRBV7-2 to TRBJ2-5, with TRBD1 identical over 9 bases. The germline V gene encodes CDR1 SGHTA and CDR2 FQGNSA. The trim removed 6 bases at V and 5 bases at J, leaving 10 bases unmatched. The CDR3 has 15 residues. For the CDR3, the DNA is TGTGCCAGCAGAGTTTCGACAGGGGGATGGGAGACCCAGTACTTC. Amino acid sequence: CASRVSTGGWETQYF.

The V and J genes are TRBV5-1 and TRBJ2-2, with a weak D call TRBD1 (5 bases). Trimming removed 5 bases from V and 1 base from J, with 9 bases in between. Germline lookup yields CDR1 SGHRS and CDR2 YFSETQ. The CDR3 runs to 14 residues. The CDR3: CASRLQGNTGELFF. For the CDR3, the DNA is TGCGCCAGCAGATTGCAGGGGAACACCGGGGAGCTGTTTTTT. Together with reference TRBV5-1 and TRBJ2-2, the CDR3 gives the full variable domain: KAGVTQTPRYLIKTRGQQVTLSCSPISGHRSVSWYQQTPGQGLQFLFEYFSETQRNKGNFPGRFSGRQFSNSRSEMNVSTLELGDSALYLCASRLQGNTGELFFGEGSRLTVL.

The chain couples TRBV5-4 to TRBJ2-1; 7 nucleotides line up with TRBD2. Germline V gene sequence: CDR1 SGHNT, CDR2 YYREEE (reference sequence). The trim removed 4 bases at V and 8 bases at J, leaving 6 bases unmatched. The CDR3 extends over 13 amino acids. CDR3 protein: CASSTTTSYEQFF. As DNA, the CDR3 is TGTGCCAGCAGCACAACGACTAGCTATGAGCAGTTCTTC. Supplemented by reference TRBV5-4 and TRBJ2-1, the full variable domain reads ETGVTQSPTHLIKTRGQQVTLRCSSQSGHNTVSWYQQALGQGPQFIFQYYREEENGRGNFPPRFSGLQFPNYSSELNVNALELDDSALYLCASSTTTSYEQFFGPGTRLTVL.

J is TRBJ2-3 and V is TRBV28, with a tentative D call TRBD2 (7 bases). V was clipped by 7 bases and J by 4 bases, with 18 bases between them. Germline V gene lookup returns CDR1 MDHEN and CDR2 SYDVKM. CDR3 length: 15 amino acids. For the CDR3, the DNA is TGTGCCAGCAATTACCGGGGGGCAGGATCAGATACGCAGTATTTT. Translation: CASNYRGAGSDTQYF.

The chain has TRBV27 and TRBJ2-7, with 8 bases lining up with TRBD2. There are 13 residues in the CDR3. Germline trimming cut 7 bases from V and 0 bases from J; bases unmatched to any gene: 2. Looked up from germline, CDR1 is MNHEY and CDR2 is SMNVEV (reference sequence). CDR3 in DNA: TGTGCCAGCAAACTAGCGGCCTCCTACGAGCAGTACTTC. It is translated as CASKLAASYEQYF.

For this clone: Compared with germline, one end of the junction differs, possibly owing to a read error. J is TRBJ1-2 and V is TRBV7-8; unclear D gene. The CDR3 extends over 15 amino acids. CDR1 is SGHVS, CDR2 FQNEAQ, per germline. The CDR3 protein is CPSSPEGRSRTGYTF. In DNA, the CDR3 is TGTCCCAGCAGCCCCGAGGGTCGGTCCAGGACTGGCTACACCTTC.